This T cell receptor beta chain was captured in a study of PD-1 blockade in classical Hodgkin lymphoma (dated by TCRdb to between 2020 and 2021). Notes on the research overall: To define a peripheral blood immune signature of response to PD-1 blockade in classical Hodgkin lymphoma, the study combined TCR beta sequencing with CyTOF.

The time point label here, explained by the study, means: newly diagnosed, previously untreated cHL patient sample. To serve as a comparison group for the relapsed/refractory trial patients, PBMCs were sequenced from patients with newly diagnosed, previously untreated classical Hodgkin lymphoma. Peripheral blood was collected in 8 mL Vacutainer Cell Preparation Tubes, from which PBMCs were isolated by centrifugation and then cryopreserved. What the study reported, not specific to this receptor: Baseline TCR diversity was reported to be lower in newly diagnosed patients than in healthy donors, and even lower in relapsed/refractory patients. The study covered only a single clinical trial cohort, and the causes of the repertoire differences, possibly disease activity or prior therapy, were still not defined.

The Qiagen DNeasy kit was used to extract genomic DNA from unsorted PBMCs and from the negatively selected CD4+ and CD8+ fractions. Amplification of TCR beta CDR3 regions was done by immunoSEQ multiplex PCR with primers that anneal to V and J segments. Amplification bias was minimized using a synthetic immune receptor repertoire, and residual bias was removed computationally after sequencing. Under the source paper's analysis protocol: Custom Python scripts were used to quantify repertoire diversity as the Shannon entropy index. Unsorted, CD4+ and CD8+ repertoires were examined separately, except in combined analyses, for which CD4+ and CD8+ sequences were merged in silico. Here the immuneACCESS table is served through TCRdb, limited to in-frame sequences with V and J called. Missing clones are a known gap in these copies; in checked studies unresolved V genes cover under half, and the rest lacks a known reason. The V and J calls and clone size are taken from that table; D and trimming were inferred from the DNA. The sample table holds roughly 70,000 clones, of which 85% to 95% were seen once. Jointly, the top ten make up more than 2% of the sample.

Relative to germline, V is 2 bases shorter and J is 5 bases shorter, with 27 bases between their ends. From cysteine to phenylalanine, the CDR3 is 19 amino acids long. The read is trimmed to its CDR3 DNA, 57 bases read in frame from base 1. Per the germline V gene, MDHEN is the CDR1 and SYDVKM is the CDR2. About this clone itself: The specificity of this receptor is unknown. No much larger clone is present one base from it, and per-base qualities are unavailable.

Specimen: peripheral blood mononuclear cells (PBMCs). The TCR sequence derives from a human donor with classical Hodgkin lymphoma. The chain is made from TRBV28 and TRBJ2-5; a tentative D call is TRBD1 (6 bases match). In nucleotides, the sequence is TGTGCCAGCAGTTTAGGGCCCCCGCGGACTTCGAGGGGGATGGAGACCCAGTACTTC. This sequence encodes CASSLGPPRTSRGMETQYF.